Given below is one T cell receptor beta chain in context. What it binds is not known. Germline V gives CDR1 GTSNPN, CDR2 SVGIG (reference sequence). Trimming removed 1 base from V and 7 bases from J, with 14 bases in between. This CDR3 is 15 amino acids long. The data stem from a study of CD8+ T cells in alopecia areata. Study overall: Those treated were given oral tofacitinib at 5 to 10 mg twice daily. General observations from the study: A great number of expanded lesional clones endured in scalp and blood during tofacitinib.

RNA extraction and reverse transcription yielded cDNA as sequencing template. Generated by immunoSEQ multiplex PCR, the TCRdb table keeps only in-frame clones and is missing some. The sample has 3,900 or so clones, 70% seen once. As for treatment: oral pan-JAK inhibitor, 5-10 mg twice daily. Samples from alopecia areata patients were lesional scalp punch biopsies and peripheral blood. Sequenced here: skin, sampled at week 24, from a patient treated with tofacitinib. The TCR originated in a human donor with alopecia areata. The chain has TRBV30 and TRBJ1-6; no clear D. In nucleotides, the CDR3 is TGTGCCTGGAGTGGATGGGGAACGGGCAATTCACCCCTCCACTTT. Its protein product is CAWSGWGTGNSPLHF. The variable domain in full, completed from reference TRBV30 and TRBJ1-6, reads SQTIHQWPATLVQPVGSPLSLECTVEGTSNPNLYWYRQAAGRGLQLLFYSVGIGQISSEVPQNLSASRPQDRQFILSSKKLLLSDSGFYLCAWSGWGTGNSPLHFGNGTRLTVT.